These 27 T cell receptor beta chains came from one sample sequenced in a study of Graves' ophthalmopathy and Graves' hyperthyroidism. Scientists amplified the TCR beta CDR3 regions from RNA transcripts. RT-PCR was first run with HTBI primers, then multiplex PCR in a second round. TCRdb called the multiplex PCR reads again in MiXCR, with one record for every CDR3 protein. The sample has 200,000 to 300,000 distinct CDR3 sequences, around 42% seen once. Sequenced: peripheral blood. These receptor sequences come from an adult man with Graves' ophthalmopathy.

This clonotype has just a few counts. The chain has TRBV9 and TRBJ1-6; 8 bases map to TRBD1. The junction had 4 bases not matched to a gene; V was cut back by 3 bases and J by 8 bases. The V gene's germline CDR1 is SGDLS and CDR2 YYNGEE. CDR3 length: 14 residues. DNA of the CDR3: TGTGCCAGCAGCGAGGACAGGGCCCATTCACCCCTCCACTTT. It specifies CASSEDRAHSPLHF.

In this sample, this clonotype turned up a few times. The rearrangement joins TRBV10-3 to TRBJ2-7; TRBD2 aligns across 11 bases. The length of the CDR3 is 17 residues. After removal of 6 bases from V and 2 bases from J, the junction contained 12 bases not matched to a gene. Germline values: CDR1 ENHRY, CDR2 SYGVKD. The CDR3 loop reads CAISGSATSGVAYEQYF. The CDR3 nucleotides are TGTGCCATCAGCGGATCCGCGACTAGCGGGGTTGCCTACGAGCAGTACTTC.

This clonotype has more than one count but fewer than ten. CDR3 nucleotides: TGCAGTGCTACCCAAGGTCGGCTAGCGGGAGCCCAGTACTTC. It is translated as CSATQGRLAGAQYF. The chain is built from TRBV20-1 and TRBJ2-7; 10 positions agree with TRBD2. Germline V lookup: CDR1 DFQATT, CDR2 SNEGSKA (reference sequence). CDR3 length equals 14 residues. V was pared by 4 bases and J by 10 bases, with 13 bases of the junction left unmatched.

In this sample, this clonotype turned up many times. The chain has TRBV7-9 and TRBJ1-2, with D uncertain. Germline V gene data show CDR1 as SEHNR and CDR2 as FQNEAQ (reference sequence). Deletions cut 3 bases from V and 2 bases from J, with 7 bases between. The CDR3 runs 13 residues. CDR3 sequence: CASSFGTNYGYTF. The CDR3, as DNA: TGTGCCAGCAGCTTTGGAACCAACTATGGCTACACCTTC.

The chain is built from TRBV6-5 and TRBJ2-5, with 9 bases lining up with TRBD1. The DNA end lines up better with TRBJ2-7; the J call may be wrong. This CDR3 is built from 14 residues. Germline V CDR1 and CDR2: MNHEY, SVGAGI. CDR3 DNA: TGTGCCAGCAGGCGGGGACAGGGAATCTACGAGCAGTACTTC. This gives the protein CASRRGQGIYEQYF.

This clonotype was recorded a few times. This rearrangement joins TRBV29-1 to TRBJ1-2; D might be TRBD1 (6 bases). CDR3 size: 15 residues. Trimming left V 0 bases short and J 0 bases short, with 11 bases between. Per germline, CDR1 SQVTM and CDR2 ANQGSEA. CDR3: CSVEDPTGANYGYTF. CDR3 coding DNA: TGCAGCGTTGAAGATCCGACAGGAGCTAACTATGGCTACACCTTC.

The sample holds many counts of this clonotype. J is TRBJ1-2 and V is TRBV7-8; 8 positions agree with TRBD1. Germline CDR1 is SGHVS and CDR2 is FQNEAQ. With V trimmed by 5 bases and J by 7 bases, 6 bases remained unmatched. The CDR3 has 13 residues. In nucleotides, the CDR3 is TGTGCCAGCAGCGCCCGGGACAGGCCTGGCTACACCTTC. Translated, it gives CASSARDRPGYTF.

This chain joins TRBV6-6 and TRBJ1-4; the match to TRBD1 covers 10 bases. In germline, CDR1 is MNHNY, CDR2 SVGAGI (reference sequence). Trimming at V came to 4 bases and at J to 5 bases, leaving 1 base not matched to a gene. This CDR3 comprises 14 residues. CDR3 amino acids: CASSWTGGNEKLFF. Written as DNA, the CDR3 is TGTGCCAGCAGTTGGACAGGGGGGAATGAAAAACTGTTTTTT.

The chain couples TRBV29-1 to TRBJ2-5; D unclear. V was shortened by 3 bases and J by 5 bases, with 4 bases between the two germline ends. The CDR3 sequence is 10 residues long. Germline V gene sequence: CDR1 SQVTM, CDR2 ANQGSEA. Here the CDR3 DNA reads TGCAGCGTTGAGAACGAGACCCAGTACTTC. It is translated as CSVENETQYF.

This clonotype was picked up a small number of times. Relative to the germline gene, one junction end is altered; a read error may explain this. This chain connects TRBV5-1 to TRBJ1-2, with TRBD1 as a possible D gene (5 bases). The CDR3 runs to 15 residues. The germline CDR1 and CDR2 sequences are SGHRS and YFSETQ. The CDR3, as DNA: TGCGCCAGCAGCTTGGACGGCGGGGCTCAGTTGAGAAGAGTTTTC. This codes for CASSLDGGAQLRRVF. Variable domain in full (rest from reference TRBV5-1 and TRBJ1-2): KAGVTQTPRYLIKTRGQQVTLSCSPISGHRSVSWYQQTPGQGLQFLFEYFSETQRNKGNFPGRFSGRQFSNSRSEMNVSTLELGDSALYLCASSLDGGAQLRRVFGSGTRLTVV.

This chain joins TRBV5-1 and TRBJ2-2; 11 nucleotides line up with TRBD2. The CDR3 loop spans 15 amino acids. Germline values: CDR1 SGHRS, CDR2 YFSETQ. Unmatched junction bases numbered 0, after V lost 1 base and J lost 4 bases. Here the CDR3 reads CASSLLAGGTGELFF. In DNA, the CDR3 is TGCGCCAGCAGCTTGCTAGCGGGGGGCACCGGGGAGCTGTTTTTT.

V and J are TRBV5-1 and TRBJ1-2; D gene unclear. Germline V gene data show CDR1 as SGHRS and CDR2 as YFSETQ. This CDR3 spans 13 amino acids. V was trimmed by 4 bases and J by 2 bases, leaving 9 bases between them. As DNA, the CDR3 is TGCGCCAGCAGCGAGGACGGCAACTATGGCTACACCTTC. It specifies CASSEDGNYGYTF. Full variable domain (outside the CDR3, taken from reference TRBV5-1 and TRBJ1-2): KAGVTQTPRYLIKTRGQQVTLSCSPISGHRSVSWYQQTPGQGLQFLFEYFSETQRNKGNFPGRFSGRQFSNSRSEMNVSTLELGDSALYLCASSEDGNYGYTFGSGTRLTVV.

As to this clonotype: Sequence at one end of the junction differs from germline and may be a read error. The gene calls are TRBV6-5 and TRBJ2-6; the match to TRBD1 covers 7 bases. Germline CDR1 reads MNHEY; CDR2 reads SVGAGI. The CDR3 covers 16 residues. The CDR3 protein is CAISSFQGAGANVLTF. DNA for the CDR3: TGTGCCATCAGTTCCTTTCAGGGGGCTGGGGCCAACGTCCTGACTTTC.

The DNA for the CDR3 is TGTGCCAGCAGTGGAAGGACTAGCGGTTCCTACGAGCAGTACTTC. Translation: CASSGRTSGSYEQYF. The V and J genes are TRBV12-3 or TRBV12-4 and TRBJ2-7; 10 bases are a match to TRBD2. Unmatched junction bases numbered 5, after V lost 5 bases and J lost 1 base. CDR3 length equals 15 residues.

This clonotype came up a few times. In DNA, the CDR3 is TGTGCCAGCAGCACATCGACAGGGCGGGAGACCCAGTACTTC. Its translation: CASSTSTGRETQYF. V gene TRBV7-2 combines with J gene TRBJ2-5; 7 bases map to TRBD1. Germline loops: CDR1 SGHTA, CDR2 FQGNSA. The CDR3 covers 14 residues. Losses at the gene ends were 5 bases for V and 5 bases for J; bases not matched to a gene: 8.

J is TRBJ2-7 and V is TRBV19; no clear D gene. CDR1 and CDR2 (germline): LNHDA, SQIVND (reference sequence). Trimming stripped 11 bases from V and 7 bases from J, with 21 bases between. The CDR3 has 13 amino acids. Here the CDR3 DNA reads TGTGCCCGCAGCCGAGTAACAAGTGGTGAGCAGTACTTC. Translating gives CARSRVTSGEQYF.

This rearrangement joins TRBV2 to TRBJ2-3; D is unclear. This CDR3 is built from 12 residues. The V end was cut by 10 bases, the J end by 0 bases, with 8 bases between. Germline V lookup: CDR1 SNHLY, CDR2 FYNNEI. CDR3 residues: CATKSSTDTQYF. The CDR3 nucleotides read TGTGCCACCAAGTCTAGCACAGATACGCAGTATTTT.

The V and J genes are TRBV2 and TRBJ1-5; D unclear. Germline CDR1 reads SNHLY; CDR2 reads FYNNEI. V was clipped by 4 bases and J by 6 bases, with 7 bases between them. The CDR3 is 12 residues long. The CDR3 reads CASSGVSQPQHF. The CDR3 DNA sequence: TGTGCCAGCAGTGGTGTGAGTCAGCCCCAGCATTTT.

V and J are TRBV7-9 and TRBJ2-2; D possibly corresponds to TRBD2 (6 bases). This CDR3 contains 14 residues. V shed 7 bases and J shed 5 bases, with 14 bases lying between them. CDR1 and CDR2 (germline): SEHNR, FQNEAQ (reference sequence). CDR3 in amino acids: CASKRRAGTGELFF. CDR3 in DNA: TGTGCCAGCAAGCGAAGGGCGGGGACCGGGGAGCTGTTTTTT.

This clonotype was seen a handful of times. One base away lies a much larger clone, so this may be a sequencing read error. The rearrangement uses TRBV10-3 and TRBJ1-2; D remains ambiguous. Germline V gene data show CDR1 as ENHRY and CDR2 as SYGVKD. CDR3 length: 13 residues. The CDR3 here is CAIKVSSNYGHTF. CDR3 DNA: TGTGCCATCAAAGTGAGTTCTAACTATGGCCACACCTTC.

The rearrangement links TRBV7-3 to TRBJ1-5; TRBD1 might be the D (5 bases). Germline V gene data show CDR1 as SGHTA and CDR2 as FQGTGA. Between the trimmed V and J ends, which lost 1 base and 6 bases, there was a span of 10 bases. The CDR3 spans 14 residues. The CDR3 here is CASSLNQGVQPQHF. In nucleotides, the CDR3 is TGTGCCAGCAGCTTAAACCAGGGAGTTCAGCCCCAGCATTTT.

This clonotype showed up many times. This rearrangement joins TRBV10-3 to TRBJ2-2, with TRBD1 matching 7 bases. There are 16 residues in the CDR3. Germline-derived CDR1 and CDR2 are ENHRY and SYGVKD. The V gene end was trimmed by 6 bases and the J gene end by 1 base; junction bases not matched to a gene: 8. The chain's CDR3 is CAISDRDQENTGELFF. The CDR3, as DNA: TGTGCCATCAGCGACAGGGATCAGGAGAACACCGGGGAGCTGTTTTTT.

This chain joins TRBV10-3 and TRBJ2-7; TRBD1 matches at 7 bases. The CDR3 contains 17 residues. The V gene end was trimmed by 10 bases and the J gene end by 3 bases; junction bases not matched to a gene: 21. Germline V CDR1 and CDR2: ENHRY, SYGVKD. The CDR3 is CASIPRKGDRAGYEQYF. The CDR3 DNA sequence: TGTGCCAGCATCCCGAGGAAGGGAGACAGGGCGGGCTACGAGCAGTACTTC.

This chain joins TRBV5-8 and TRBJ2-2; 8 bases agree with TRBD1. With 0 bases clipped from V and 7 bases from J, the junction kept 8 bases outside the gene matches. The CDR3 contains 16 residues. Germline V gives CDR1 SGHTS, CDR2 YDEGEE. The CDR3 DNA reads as TGTGCCAGCAGCTTGGTGGACAGGGTTTTGAGCGGGGAGCTGTTTTTT. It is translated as CASSLVDRVLSGELFF.

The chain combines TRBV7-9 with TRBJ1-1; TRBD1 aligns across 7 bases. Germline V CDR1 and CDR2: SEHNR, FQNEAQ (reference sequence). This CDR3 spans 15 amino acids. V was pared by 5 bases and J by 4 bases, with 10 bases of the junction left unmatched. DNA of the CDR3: TGTGCCAGCAGCAGATGGGAGGGGGCGGTCACTGAAGCTTTCTTT. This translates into CASSRWEGAVTEAFF. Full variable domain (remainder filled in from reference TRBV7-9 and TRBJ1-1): DTGVSQNPRHKITKRGQNVTFRCDPISEHNRLYWYRQTLGQGPEFLTYFQNEAQLEKSRLLSDRFSAERPKGSFSTLEIQRTEQGDSAMYLCASSRWEGAVTEAFFGQGTRLTVV.

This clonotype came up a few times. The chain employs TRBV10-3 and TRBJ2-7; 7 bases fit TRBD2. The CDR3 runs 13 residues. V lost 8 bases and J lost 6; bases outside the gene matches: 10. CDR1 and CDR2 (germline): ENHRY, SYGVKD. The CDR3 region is CAIAERLAGEQYF. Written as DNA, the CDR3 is TGTGCCATCGCAGAACGACTAGCAGGCGAGCAGTACTTC.

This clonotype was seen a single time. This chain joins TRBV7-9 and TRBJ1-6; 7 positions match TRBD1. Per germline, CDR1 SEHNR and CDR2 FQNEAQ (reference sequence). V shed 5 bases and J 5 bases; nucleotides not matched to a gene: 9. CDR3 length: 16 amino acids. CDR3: CASSRTGSNHNSPLHF. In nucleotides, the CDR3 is TGTGCCAGCAGCCGGACAGGTAGTAACCATAATTCACCCCTCCACTTT.